One and the same sample provided the 17 T cell receptor beta chains below, sequenced in a study of shared T cell receptors in the human thymus. This table comes from immunoSEQ multiplex PCR, and its TCRdb copy is limited to in-frame clones, with some not included. The sample carries under 450,000 clones, 95% recorded once. The sample was thymocytes. The receptors come from a human donor.

The table lists this clone with a count of one. The chain carries TRBV5-4 and TRBJ2-3; tentatively, D is TRBD2 (5 bases). The germline gives CDR1 SGHNT, CDR2 YYREEE (reference sequence). The CDR3 runs to 14 residues. The V end was cut by 3 bases, the J end by 0 bases, with 8 bases between. CDR3 bases: TGTGCCAGCAGCTATAGCGTTAGCACAGATACGCAGTATTTT. Translated: CASSYSVSTDTQYF.

V is TRBV15 and J is TRBJ2-1; D might be TRBD2 (5 bases). Germline-derived CDR1 and CDR2 are LNHNV and YYDKDF (reference sequence). Deletions cut 0 bases from V and 7 bases from J, with 19 bases between. The CDR3 sequence is 17 residues long. The CDR3 nucleotides are TGTGCCACCAGCAGAGATAAAGTGGGAGAGATATGGAATGAGCAGTTCTTC. Translating it yields CATSRDKVGEIWNEQFF. Full variable domain (missing parts from reference TRBV15 and TRBJ2-1): DAMVIQNPRYQVTQFGKPVTLSCSQTLNHNVMYWYQQKSSQAPKLLFHYYDKDFNNEADTPDNFQSRRPNTSFCFLDIRSPGLGDTAMYLCATSRDKVGEIWNEQFFGPGTRLTVL.

The chain joins TRBV30 to TRBJ2-7; TRBD2 matches 7 bases. Per the germline V gene, CDR1 is GTSNPN and CDR2 is SVGIG (reference sequence). This CDR3 comprises 16 residues. V gave up 4 bases and J gave up 0 bases; unmatched junction bases: 12. The CDR3 DNA is TGTGCCTGGACCGCCCCGTCTAGCGGTAGCTCCTACGAGCAGTACTTC. It codes for CAWTAPSSGSSYEQYF.

The chain carries TRBV19 and TRBJ2-3; D remains unclear. The germline V gene has CDR1 LNHDA and CDR2 SQIVND (reference sequence). The V and J ends lost 6 bases and 2 bases respectively, with 12 bases between them. The CDR3 is made up of 14 amino acids. The CDR3 nucleotides are TGTGCCAGTAGGCGTCAGGCGCCCACAGATACGCAGTATTTT. Its protein is CASRRQAPTDTQYF.

This clone was seen only once. The junction departs from germline at one end; a sequencing error may be responsible. This chain connects TRBV27 to TRBJ2-1; D unclear. CDR3 length: 11 amino acids. Germline V gene lookup returns CDR1 MNHEY and CDR2 SMNVEV (reference sequence). The CDR3 DNA reads TGTGCCATCCACAACCCCAATCAGCAGTTCTTC. This encodes CAIHNPNQQFF.

The V and J genes are TRBV28 and TRBJ1-2; 7 bases map to TRBD1. This CDR3 region has 17 residues. CDR1 and CDR2 (germline): MDHEN, SYDVKM. Unmatched junction bases numbered 21, after V lost 7 bases and J lost 7 bases. The CDR3 sequence: CASTTMGKGAVGFGYTF. The CDR3 bases are TGTGCCAGCACCACAATGGGGAAGGGGGCGGTAGGTTTTGGCTACACCTTC.

The rearrangement joins TRBV30 to TRBJ2-1, with TRBD2 matching over 9 bases. The CDR3 is 16 amino acids. The J segment lost 4 bases and the V segment lost 0 bases, leaving 7 bases of the junction unmatched. Germline CDR1 reads GTSNPN; CDR2 reads SVGIG (reference sequence). The CDR3: CAWSVRGRAFYNEQFF. DNA of the CDR3: TGTGCCTGGAGTGTACGCGGGAGGGCCTTTTACAATGAGCAGTTCTTC.

V and J are TRBV28 and TRBJ2-7; no firm D call. Germline V CDR1 and CDR2: MDHEN, SYDVKM. The CDR3 has 16 amino acids. The V end lost 6 bases, the J end lost 4 bases, and 22 bases lay between the germline ends. In DNA form, the CDR3 reads TGTGCCAGCAGCCCGAGACTCCTTCCTAACTTTTACGAGCAGTACTTC. As protein: CASSPRLLPNFYEQYF.

This chain's CDR3 is CASSLTRGQGEQFF. The CDR3 DNA sequence: TGTGCCAGCAGCTTAACCAGGGGGCAGGGTGAGCAGTTCTTC. This chain links TRBV7-8 with TRBJ2-1; 8 nucleotides agree with TRBD1. The CDR3 contains 14 residues. J lost 9 bases, V lost 2 bases, and 6 bases had no gene match. From germline, CDR1 is SGHVS and CDR2 FQNEAQ.

This chain links TRBV28 with TRBJ1-1; D is ambiguous. CDR1 and CDR2 (germline): MDHEN, SYDVKM. The CDR3 is made up of 13 amino acids. V gave up 6 bases and J gave up 0 bases, with 8 bases separating them. This CDR3 reads CASSPTVNTEAFF. The CDR3, as DNA: TGTGCCAGCAGCCCTACAGTGAACACTGAAGCTTTCTTT.

The CDR3 nucleotides read TGCGCCAGCAGCCTACCGGGACAGCGCACAGATACGCAGTATTTT. It yields the protein CASSLPGQRTDTQYF. The chain combines TRBV4-1 with TRBJ2-3, with 7 bases that match TRBD1. The ends lost 4 bases at V and 1 base at J; junction bases unmatched: 5. The germline V gene has CDR1 MGHRA and CDR2 YSYEKL. The CDR3 covers 15 residues.

The count of this clone is one. The chain is built from TRBV6-5 and TRBJ1-5; no clear D gene. The CDR3 contains 16 residues. Germline V gene data show CDR1 as MNHEY and CDR2 as SVGAGI. V was clipped by 0 bases and J by 4 bases, with 13 bases between them. CDR3 sequence reads: CASSYSAIGRNQPQHF. The CDR3 coding sequence is TGTGCCAGCAGTTACTCAGCAATAGGCCGGAATCAGCCCCAGCATTTT.

The J gene is TRBJ1-5, the V gene TRBV4-2; TRBD1 agrees at 8 bases. Unmatched junction bases numbered 6, after V lost 1 base and J lost 7 bases. This CDR3 is 15 amino acids long. Per the germline V gene, CDR1 is LGHNA and CDR2 is YNFKEQ. CDR3 bases: TGTGCCAGCAGCCAAGTGCGGGACAGGAGACAGCCCCAGCATTTT. This gives the protein CASSQVRDRRQPQHF.

A remark on this clone: This same CDR3 is encoded by further DNA sequences in the sample. The chain is built from TRBV28 and TRBJ2-7, with D possibly matching TRBD1 (6 bases). V was clipped by 5 bases and J by 1 base, with 12 bases between them. Germline V gene lookup returns CDR1 MDHEN and CDR2 SYDVKM. CDR3 length equals 14 residues. CDR3 protein: CASSPRTVSYEQYF. DNA for the CDR3: TGTGCCAGCAGTCCGCGGACAGTTTCCTACGAGCAGTACTTC.

The chain uses TRBV13 and TRBJ2-1; D gene uncertain. This CDR3 has 18 residues. V was trimmed by 4 bases and J by 1 base, leaving 20 bases between them. Germline V gene lookup returns CDR1 PRHDT and CDR2 FYEKMQ (reference sequence). CDR3 loop: CASSSVGSGYGSYNEQFF. The CDR3 DNA sequence: TGTGCCAGCAGCTCAGTGGGGTCAGGCTATGGGTCCTACAATGAGCAGTTCTTC. The full variable domain, rest sourced from reference TRBV13 and TRBJ2-1, is AAGVIQSPRHLIKEKRETATLKCYPIPRHDTVYWYQQGPGQDPQFLISFYEKMQSDKGSIPDRFSAQQFSDYHSELNMSSLELGDSALYFCASSSVGSGYGSYNEQFFGPGTRLTVL.

The chain recombines TRBV6-1 with TRBJ2-7; D call uncertain. The CDR3 is made up of 12 amino acids. Between the trimmed V and J ends, which lost 3 bases and 7 bases, there was a span of 10 bases. CDR1 and CDR2 from the germline V gene are MNHNS and SASEGT. The CDR3 DNA reads as TGTGCCAGCAGTGAGTGGGTTAGGGAGCAGTACTTC. Its translation is CASSEWVREQYF.

In the case of this clone: A junction boundary mismatches the germline segment, possibly from a read error. The rearrangement joins TRBV7-2 to TRBJ2-1, with 8 positions matching TRBD2. This CDR3 has 14 residues. Germline V lookup: CDR1 SGHTA, CDR2 FQGNSA. Written as DNA, the CDR3 is TGTGCCAGCAGTTTAGCCCCTAAAGCGGGAGAATGGTTCTTC. As protein: CASSLAPKAGEWFF.